This T cell receptor (beta chain) was sequenced in a study of T-cell reconstitution after alpha-beta-depleted transplantation in children. Study-wide points: Among T cells one year after transplant, newly produced cells accounted for most counts and diversity. Surviving recipient T cells and intrathymic progenitors accounted for some patients' high TCRbeta diversity at day 60. It was reported that alpha-beta T cells came from several hundred expanded graft clones (about two months after transplant).

The table lists this clonotype with a few counts. The antigen is unknown. Per germline, CDR1 SGHTA and CDR2 FQGNSA. Unmatched junction bases numbered 7, after V lost 3 bases and J lost 2 bases. This CDR3 spans 15 amino acids. Preparation of the TCRbeta library used unique molecular identifiers. Via MiXCR, TCRdb re-called the PCR reads, giving one row per CDR3 protein. The repertoire consists of 480,000 or so distinct CDR3 sequences, with about 10% occurring once and the leading ten covering just over 2%. V is TRBV7-2 and J is TRBJ2-7; the match to TRBD2 covers 7 bases. Sequenced here: PBMCs, sampled before TCRalphabeta/CD19-depleted stem cell transplant. The TCR originated in a child aged 2 to 10 with inherited bone marrow failure, due to receive a stem cell transplant. CDR3 loop: CASSLYTGGPYEQYF. The CDR3 DNA is TGTGCCAGCAGCTTGTACACGGGAGGCCCCTACGAGCAGTACTTC.